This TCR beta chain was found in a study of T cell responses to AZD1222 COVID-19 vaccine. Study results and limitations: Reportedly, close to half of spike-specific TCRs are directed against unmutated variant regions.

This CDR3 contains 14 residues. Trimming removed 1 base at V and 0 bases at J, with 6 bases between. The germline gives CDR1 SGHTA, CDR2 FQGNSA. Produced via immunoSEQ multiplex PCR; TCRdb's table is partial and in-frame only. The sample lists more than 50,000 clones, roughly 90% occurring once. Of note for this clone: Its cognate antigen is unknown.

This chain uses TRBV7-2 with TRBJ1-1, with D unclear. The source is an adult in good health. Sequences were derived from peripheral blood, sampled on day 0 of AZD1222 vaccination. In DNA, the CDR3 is TGTGCCAGCAGCTTAGTACGGATGAACACTGAAGCTTTCTTT. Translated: CASSLVRMNTEAFF.